Presented here are 31 T cell receptor beta chains from one specimen sequenced in a study of T-cell reconstitution after alpha-beta-depleted transplantation in children. This sample's TCRbeta library carried unique molecular identifier barcodes. TCRdb recomputed calls from the PCR reads with MiXCR, one row per CDR3 protein. The sample gives around 230,000 distinct CDR3 sequences, approximately 15% of which show up once; around 44% is in the top ten. This specimen was PBMCs, mostly from graft donor cells, taken 360 days after TCRalphabeta/CD19-depleted stem cell transplant. These receptors all stem from a male patient aged 2-15 years who had a stem cell transplant for acute lymphoblastic leukemia, so the T cells may come from the graft donor.

The rearrangement joins TRBV7-2 to TRBJ2-5; D gene unclear. There are 14 residues in the CDR3. CDR1 SGHTA and CDR2 FQGNSA come from the germline V gene. With 5 bases removed from V and 2 bases from J, the gap between germline ends came to 12 bases. The DNA of the CDR3 is TGTGCCAGCAGCCTAGTGTGGGTTCAAGAGACCCAGTACTTC. Its protein product is CASSLVWVQETQYF.

This clonotype was picked up many times. The chain uses TRBV20-1 and TRBJ2-2, with a tentative D call TRBD2 (6 bases). V dropped 5 bases and J dropped 6 bases, with 16 bases sitting between them. This CDR3 spans 14 amino acids. CDR1 is DFQATT and CDR2 is SNEGSKA in the germline V gene (reference sequence). This CDR3 is CSAYTGEKAGELFF. The CDR3 bases are TGCAGTGCTTACACGGGGGAAAAGGCCGGGGAGCTGTTTTTT.

This clonotype has a handful of counts. The chain has TRBV7-9 and TRBJ2-1; 12 nucleotides line up with TRBD2. The CDR3 contains 16 residues. The V gene's germline CDR1 is SEHNR and CDR2 FQNEAQ (reference sequence). V gave up 5 bases and J gave up 6 bases; unmatched junction bases: 8. The CDR3 protein is CASSPRLAGVANEQFF. The CDR3 coding sequence is TGTGCCAGCAGCCCCCGACTAGCGGGAGTTGCCAATGAGCAGTTCTTC.

This clonotype showed up many times. The gene calls are TRBV6-1 and TRBJ2-7; 8 bases align to TRBD2. Trimming at V came to 6 bases and at J to 7 bases, leaving 14 bases not matched to a gene. CDR3 size: 15 residues. CDR1 is MNHNS, CDR2 SASEGT, per germline. The CDR3 DNA reads as TGTGCCAGCAGGTCCCGGGGGGGACGGCTCTTGGAGCAGTACTTC. Encoded protein: CASRSRGGRLLEQYF.

This clonotype was seen repeatedly, ten times or more. V is TRBV7-2 and J is TRBJ2-7; D remains unclear. The V and J ends lost 1 base and 5 bases respectively, with 6 bases between them. From germline, CDR1 is SGHTA and CDR2 FQGNSA. The CDR3 length is 12 residues. Here the CDR3 reads CASSLVWDEQYF. The CDR3 DNA follows: TGTGCCAGCAGCTTAGTATGGGACGAGCAGTACTTC.

This clonotype was counted between two and nine times. V usage is TRBV29-1 and J usage is TRBJ2-7; TRBD1 matches at 10 bases. This CDR3 is built from 12 residues. V lost 7 bases to trimming and J lost 3 bases; unmatched junction nucleotides: 3. Germline CDR1 is SQVTM and CDR2 is ANQGSEA. CDR3 residues: CSARTGGYEQYF. The CDR3 DNA reads as TGCAGCGCCAGGACAGGGGGCTACGAGCAGTACTTC.

The J gene is TRBJ2-7, the V gene TRBV5-1, with 7 bases fitting TRBD2. Germline loops: CDR1 SGHRS, CDR2 YFSETQ. The CDR3 is 15 amino acids. V shed 4 bases and J 1 base; nucleotides not matched to a gene: 8. The CDR3 DNA reads TGCGCCAGCAGCGTGACTGCTAGCGGATCCTACGAGCAGTACTTC. It is translated as CASSVTASGSYEQYF.

This clonotype was picked up many times. The chain links TRBV5-1 to TRBJ2-3; 9 positions match TRBD1. The CDR3 contains 16 residues. With V trimmed by 1 base and J by 3 bases, 6 bases remained unmatched. The germline CDR1 and CDR2 sequences are SGHRS and YFSETQ. In DNA form, the CDR3 reads TGCGCCAGCAGCTTGTATGGGACAGGGATGACAGATACGCAGTATTTT. It translates to CASSLYGTGMTDTQYF.

This clonotype showed up just a few times. The chain combines TRBV12-3 or TRBV12-4 with TRBJ2-3; TRBD2 matches 8 bases. Trimming took 3 bases from V and 3 from J; bases not matched to a gene: 5. The CDR3 has 15 residues. The DNA for the CDR3 is TGTGCCAGCAGTTTCCAGCGGGGGATAACAGATACGCAGTATTTT. It specifies CASSFQRGITDTQYF.

This clonotype was counted only a few times. The chain joins TRBV10-3 to TRBJ2-2; 8 bases are a match to TRBD1. CDR3 length: 14 amino acids. Germline CDR1 is ENHRY and CDR2 is SYGVKD. After removal of 7 bases from V and 1 base from J, the junction contained 2 bases not matched to a gene. CDR3: CAIMGTGNTGELFF. The CDR3 nucleotides read TGTGCCATCATGGGGACAGGGAACACCGGGGAGCTGTTTTTT.

J is TRBJ1-1 and V is TRBV4-1; D gene uncertain. Trimming took 1 base from V and 0 from J, leaving 9 bases between them. Germline CDR1 is MGHRA and CDR2 is YSYEKL. This CDR3 is 15 amino acids long. CDR3 sequence: CASSQVWLMNTEAFF. DNA for the CDR3: TGCGCCAGCAGCCAAGTGTGGCTGATGAACACTGAAGCTTTCTTT.

CDR3: CASSSGLAGNTGELFF. CDR3 sequence (DNA): TGTGCCAGCAGCTCGGGACTAGCGGGGAACACCGGGGAGCTGTTTTTT. The gene calls are TRBV7-9 and TRBJ2-2; 12 bases agree with TRBD2. The germline CDR1 and CDR2 sequences are SEHNR and FQNEAQ (reference sequence). V gave up 4 bases and J gave up 1 base; unmatched junction bases: 1. The CDR3 runs to 16 residues.

The rearrangement uses TRBV5-1 and TRBJ2-2; D ambiguous. V was shortened by 6 bases and J by 1 base, with 7 bases between the two germline ends. The CDR3 runs to 13 residues. Germline loops: CDR1 SGHRS, CDR2 YFSETQ. The CDR3 is CASTLQNTGELFF. DNA of the CDR3: TGCGCCAGCACCCTCCAGAACACCGGGGAGCTGTTTTTT.

The chain couples TRBV6-5 to TRBJ2-1; D is possibly TRBD1 (5 bases). Trimming shortened V by 0 bases and J by 1 base, and 16 bases separated the two germline ends. This CDR3 contains 18 residues. Looked up from germline, CDR1 is MNHEY and CDR2 is SVGAGI. The DNA for the CDR3 is TGTGCCAGCAGTTACTCAGGGGTGGGGCTAGGGTCCTACAATGAGCAGTTCTTC. This encodes CASSYSGVGLGSYNEQFF.

This clonotype was detected only a few times. V gene TRBV20-1 combines with J gene TRBJ2-7; no definite D call. The CDR3 contains 13 residues. Trimming left V 1 base short and J 4 bases short, with 11 bases between. CDR1 is DFQATT and CDR2 is SNEGSKA in the germline V gene (reference sequence). The CDR3 DNA reads as TGCAGTGCTAGAGCATGGCCAGAGTACGAGCAGTACTTC. Amino acids: CSARAWPEYEQYF.

The chain recombines TRBV5-1 with TRBJ1-2; no reliable D call. CDR1 and CDR2 from the germline V gene are SGHRS and YFSETQ. CDR3 length: 13 amino acids. The V end lost 0 bases, the J end lost 8 bases, and 11 bases lay between the germline ends. Here the CDR3 reads CASSLEPNGGYTF. The DNA for the CDR3 is TGCGCCAGCAGCTTGGAACCAAATGGGGGCTACACCTTC.

This clonotype has just a few counts. This rearrangement joins TRBV12-3 or TRBV12-4 to TRBJ2-3; D perhaps matches TRBD1 (5 bases). The CDR3 consists of 15 residues. V was cut by 5 bases and J by 6 bases, with 18 bases left in between. This chain's CDR3 is CASSVFRGALDTQYF. In nucleotides, the CDR3 is TGTGCCAGCAGTGTTTTTAGGGGCGCGTTGGATACGCAGTATTTT.

This clonotype came up a few times. This chain connects TRBV4-1 to TRBJ2-7; no reliable D call. This CDR3 is 15 amino acids long. With 0 bases removed from V and 2 bases from J, the gap between germline ends came to 11 bases. Germline CDR1 is MGHRA and CDR2 is YSYEKL. CDR3 residues: CASSQDAGRPYEQYF. The CDR3 nucleotides read TGCGCCAGCAGCCAAGACGCCGGTCGACCCTACGAGCAGTACTTC.

This clonotype has only a few counts. The chain carries TRBV28 and TRBJ2-5; D is tentatively TRBD1 or TRBD2 (5 bases each). The CDR3 is made up of 13 amino acids. Trimming removed 6 bases from V and 2 bases from J, with 10 bases in between. Germline assignment: CDR1 MDHEN and CDR2 SYDVKM. CDR3 DNA: TGTGCCAGCAGCCACAGGACTCAAGAGACCCAGTACTTC. Amino acid sequence: CASSHRTQETQYF.

V and J are TRBV27 and TRBJ2-7; 7 bases line up with TRBD1. Trimming at V came to 3 bases and at J to 3 bases, leaving 8 bases not matched to a gene. The CDR3 runs to 15 residues. Germline V gene lookup returns CDR1 MNHEY and CDR2 SMNVEV (reference sequence). CDR3 amino acids: CASSFDRDPLYEQYF. DNA for the CDR3: TGTGCCAGCAGTTTTGACAGGGATCCTCTCTACGAGCAGTACTTC.

The chain couples TRBV11-2 to TRBJ1-3, with 9 bases matching TRBD1. From germline, CDR1 is SGHAT and CDR2 FQNNGV. Trimming cost V 0 bases and J 0 bases; bases outside gene matches: 3. CDR3 length: 17 amino acids. CDR3 region: CASSLERQGGSGNTIYF. The CDR3 region has the DNA TGTGCCAGCAGCTTAGAACGACAGGGGGGCTCTGGAAACACCATATATTTT.

This rearrangement joins TRBV30 to TRBJ2-7; 8 bases align to TRBD2. V lost 5 bases, J lost 2 bases, and 8 bases stayed unmatched. The CDR3 is 14 residues long. From germline, CDR1 is GTSNPN and CDR2 SVGIG (reference sequence). The DNA of the CDR3 is TGTGCCTGGGTTAGTGGCGGGGGGACCTACGAGCAGTACTTC. Encoded protein: CAWVSGGGTYEQYF.

This clonotype was detected a few times. The genes are TRBV9 and TRBJ1-4; D not certain. Trimming shortened V by 4 bases and J by 5 bases, and 9 bases separated the two germline ends. Germline V gene lookup returns CDR1 SGDLS and CDR2 YYNGEE. The CDR3 spans 13 residues. The CDR3 DNA reads as TGTGCCAGCAGCCAGCGCCTCAATGAAAAACTGTTTTTT. This sequence encodes CASSQRLNEKLFF.

This clonotype was seen only a few times. This rearrangement joins TRBV27 to TRBJ2-5; 8 bases match TRBD1. The CDR3 sequence is 17 residues long. Germline V CDR1 and CDR2: MNHEY, SMNVEV (reference sequence). V dropped 1 base and J dropped 8; count of bases not matched to a gene: 15. CDR3 in DNA: TGTGCCAGCAGTTTATTCCCCGGGACAGGATCGAGGGGAACCCAGTACTTC. As protein: CASSLFPGTGSRGTQYF.

The count of this clonotype is one. The V gene is TRBV21-1, the J gene TRBJ2-4. TRBV21-1 is annotated as a pseudogene. The CDR3 is 12 amino acids. This CDR3 reads CASSPRVGIQYF. The CDR3 region has the DNA TGTGCCAGCAGCCCTCGGGTTGGCATTCAGTACTTC.

This clonotype appeared a few times. The chain uses TRBV5-1 and TRBJ2-3; D unclear. This CDR3 spans 14 amino acids. Per germline, CDR1 SGHRS and CDR2 YFSETQ. V dropped 1 base and J dropped 2 bases, with 8 bases sitting between them. The CDR3 reads CASSLIAATDTQYF. The CDR3, as DNA: TGCGCCAGCAGCTTGATCGCGGCCACAGATACGCAGTATTTT.

This clonotype was counted only a few times. V is TRBV5-1 and J is TRBJ2-3; D tentatively reads TRBD1 or TRBD2 (5 bases each). Per the germline V gene, CDR1 is SGHRS and CDR2 is YFSETQ. Trimming took 5 bases from V and 0 from J, leaving 16 bases between them. This CDR3 is built from 16 residues. As DNA, the CDR3 is TGCGCCAGCAGAATCGACGGGGCATCTAGCACAGATACGCAGTATTTT. It specifies CASRIDGASSTDTQYF.

This clonotype was counted a few times. This chain joins TRBV5-1 and TRBJ1-1; D remains ambiguous. This CDR3 region has 16 residues. Trimming pared 0 bases from V and 0 bases from J, leaving 12 bases between. CDR1 is SGHRS and CDR2 is YFSETQ in the germline V gene. DNA of the CDR3: TGCGCCAGCAGCTTGGTTCTAGGGATAATGAACACTGAAGCTTTCTTT. It is translated as CASSLVLGIMNTEAFF.

The chain uses TRBV6-5 and TRBJ2-1; D gene unclear. Germline values: CDR1 MNHEY, CDR2 SVGAGI. This CDR3 has 19 residues. V was shortened by 0 bases and J by 2 bases, with 20 bases between the two germline ends. The CDR3 DNA follows: TGTGCCAGCAGTTACTCGAGGAACCCGACCCAGGATACCTACAATGAGCAGTTCTTC. Its translation is CASSYSRNPTQDTYNEQFF.

This clonotype occurred many times. The genes are TRBV13 and TRBJ2-1, with D possibly TRBD2 on 8 matching bases. Germline V lookup: CDR1 PRHDT, CDR2 FYEKMQ (reference sequence). This CDR3 has 16 amino acids. The germline V and J ends were trimmed by 5 bases and 6 bases, with 20 bases remaining between them. The chain's CDR3 is CASSASGGGWGNEQFF. CDR3 DNA: TGTGCCAGCAGCGCCTCGGGAGGGGGCTGGGGCAATGAGCAGTTCTTC.

The chain combines TRBV12-3 or TRBV12-4 with TRBJ2-5; unclear D gene. The CDR3 extends over 13 amino acids. The V gene lost 6 bases and the J gene lost 5 bases, with 13 bases spanning the gap. The CDR3, as DNA: TGTGCCAGCAGCGGCCTCAGTTTCGAGACCCAGTACTTC. Translation gives CASSGLSFETQYF.